The clone carrying this TCR beta chain was detected ten times or more. This CDR3 has 9 amino acids. The germline V and J ends were trimmed by 7 bases and 5 bases, with 5 bases remaining between them. CDR1 and CDR2 (germline): DFQATT, SNEGSKA (reference sequence). This entry is derived from a study of T cells in Graves' hyperthyroidism and ophthalmopathy. Calling Graves' hyperthyroidism stable meant ophthalmopathy did not progress within 18 months. RNA transcripts were the template for amplifying TCR beta CDR3 regions. First-round RT-PCR with HTBI primers amplified the TCR CDR3 region. MiXCR was run by TCRdb on the multiplex PCR reads, yielding one entry per CDR3 protein. The sample has approximately 530,000 distinct CDR3 sequences, 16% seen once.

V gene TRBV20-1 combines with J gene TRBJ2-5; D remains ambiguous. Sequencing input: blood. This receptor was obtained from a woman younger than 35 with Graves' hyperthyroidism. The CDR3 is CSDRETQYF. As DNA, the CDR3 is TGCAGTGACCGGGAGACCCAGTACTTC.